Below are 22 T cell receptor beta chains sequenced from a single sample in a study of molecular identifiers for immune sequencing clone quantification. TCRdb ran MiXCR on the PCR reads and lists one entry per CDR3 protein. The profile covers 600,000 to 650,000 distinct CDR3 sequences, with approximately 20% appearing a single time and roughly 0.9% taken by the ten largest. Specimen: naive CD8+ T cells from blood, with Jurkat cell RNA spiked in. Documented subset: FACS-sorted CD8+CD4-CCR7+CD45RA+ naive T cells. These receptors were collected from a human donor in good health. Some libraries in this study had Jurkat cell RNA spiked in.

This clonotype was observed many times. The rearrangement links TRBV10-2 to TRBJ2-4; perhaps TRBD2 as D (5 bases). The CDR3 spans 15 residues. Trimming removed 3 bases from V and 5 bases from J, with 14 bases in between. Germline values: CDR1 WSHSY, CDR2 SAAADI. The chain's CDR3 is CASSEGGAGENIQYF. CDR3 nucleotides: TGCGCCAGCAGTGAAGGAGGAGCTGGGGAAAACATTCAGTACTTC.

V is TRBV20-1 and J is TRBJ1-5; D is unresolved. Germline CDR1 DFQATT, CDR2 SNEGSKA (reference sequence). The V and J ends lost 0 bases and 7 bases respectively, with 10 bases between them. The CDR3 runs 13 residues. CDR3 sequence reads: CSAREGRLQPQHF. CDR3 coding DNA: TGCAGTGCTAGAGAGGGGAGGCTCCAGCCCCAGCATTTT.

In its sample, this clonotype was seen many times. The genes are TRBV28 and TRBJ2-3; the match to TRBD1 covers 9 bases. CDR3 length: 13 amino acids. J lost 3 bases, V lost 8 bases, and 3 bases had no gene match. The germline gives CDR1 MDHEN, CDR2 SYDVKM. CDR3 nucleotide sequence: TGTGCCAGCGGCGACAGGGGGACAGATACGCAGTATTTT. As protein: CASGDRGTDTQYF.

As regards this clonotype: A read error may explain this, as a much larger clone is one base away. This chain joins TRBV27 and TRBJ2-2; D is uncertain. The CDR3 has 18 residues. CDR1 MNHEY and CDR2 SMNVEV come from the germline V gene (reference sequence). Trimming removed 3 bases at V and 0 bases at J, with 17 bases between. CDR3 in DNA: TGTGCCAGCAGTTTTTCTCCTCAGCTTCAGCCGAACACCGGGGAGCTGTTTTTT. This gives the protein CASSFSPQLQPNTGELFF.

This clonotype was counted ten times or more. The genes are TRBV6-2 or TRBV6-3 and TRBJ1-5; D not resolved. Germline V gene lookup returns CDR1 MNHEY and CDR2 SVGEGT. Between the trimmed V and J ends, which lost 0 bases and 0 bases, there was a span of 9 bases. The CDR3 covers 16 residues. CDR3 amino acids: CASSYSFTSSNQPQHF. Here the CDR3 DNA reads TGTGCCAGCAGTTACTCGTTTACAAGTAGCAATCAGCCCCAGCATTTT.

This clonotype was detected ten times or more. The chain joins TRBV4-3 to TRBJ1-4; D gene ambiguous. With 5 bases removed from V and 7 bases from J, the gap between germline ends came to 14 bases. The CDR3 covers 14 residues. The germline gives CDR1 LGHNA, CDR2 YSLEER. The CDR3 DNA reads TGCGCCAGCAGCTCGGTTCTCGGGAGTGAAAAACTGTTTTTT. Translating it yields CASSSVLGSEKLFF.

In its sample, this clonotype was seen many times. V gene TRBV30 combines with J gene TRBJ1-1; no firm D call. With 7 bases removed from V and 6 bases from J, the gap between germline ends came to 18 bases. CDR1 and CDR2 (germline): GTSNPN, SVGIG (reference sequence). The CDR3 length is 13 residues. The CDR3 is CAFHLLGPPEAFF. In DNA form, the CDR3 reads TGTGCCTTCCACCTCCTGGGTCCCCCTGAAGCTTTCTTT.

In regard to this clonotype: This CDR3 is missing its conserved last phenylalanine or tryptophan, likely due to a read error. V gene TRBV2 combines with J gene TRBJ2-5; D is unclear. The V gene lost 6 bases and the J gene lost 5 bases, with 13 bases spanning the gap. Germline-derived CDR1 and CDR2 are SNHLY and FYNNEI. The CDR3 runs to 13 residues. The CDR3 DNA sequence: TGTGCCAGCAGGCCTTCTAAATGGGAGACCCAGTACCTC. Translating it yields CASRPSKWETQYL.

This clonotype showed up just a few times. The V gene is TRBV11-2, the J gene TRBJ2-2; D might be TRBD1 or TRBD2, each matching 5 bases. V was cut by 3 bases and J by 0 bases, with 14 bases left in between. The CDR3 is 17 residues long. Per germline, CDR1 SGHAT and CDR2 FQNNGV. The CDR3 here is CASSFPGDGPNTGELFF. CDR3 nucleotide sequence: TGTGCCAGCAGCTTTCCCGGGGACGGACCGAACACCGGGGAGCTGTTTTTT.

Of note for this clonotype: A much bigger clone sits one base away, suggesting this may be a read error. The chain links TRBV23-1 to TRBJ2-7; 7 bases are a match to TRBD1. TRBV23-1 is an ORF, and what it does is uncertain. This CDR3 is 15 amino acids long. In DNA, the CDR3 is TGCGCCAGCAGTCAATCGAGACAGGGCCGCTACGGGCAGTACTTC. It specifies CASSQSRQGRYGQYF.

As for this clonotype: Just one base apart from a much larger clone, this may be a read error. This CDR3 is CASSESWGGLYDTGELFF. The CDR3 bases are TGTGCCAGCAGTGAATCTTGGGGGGGACTATACGACACCGGGGAGCTGTTTTTT. This chain links TRBV6-1 with TRBJ2-2, with 7 bases aligning to TRBD2. The CDR3 is 18 residues long. Germline CDR1 reads MNHNS; CDR2 reads SASEGT. The V gene end was trimmed by 2 bases and the J gene end by 3 bases; junction bases not matched to a gene: 12.

This clonotype occurred many times. V usage is TRBV7-9 and J usage is TRBJ1-4; tentative D call: TRBD1 (5 bases). Germline V CDR1 and CDR2: SEHNR, FQNEAQ (reference sequence). Deletions cut 0 bases from V and 5 bases from J, with 7 bases between. The CDR3 runs to 14 residues. CDR3 region: CASSLATENEKLFF. CDR3 DNA sequence: TGTGCCAGCAGCTTAGCGACAGAGAATGAAAAACTGTTTTTT.

Details on this clonotype: A much bigger clone sits one base away, suggesting this may be a read error. The chain recombines TRBV2 with TRBJ2-3; a weak D match, TRBD1 (6 bases). The CDR3 contains 18 residues. Germline assignment: CDR1 SNHLY and CDR2 FYNNEI. CDR3 amino acids: CASTHRQVFLSHTDAQYF. The DNA for the CDR3 is TGTGCCAGCACTCATAGACAGGTTTTTCTGAGCCACACAGATGCGCAGTATTTT.

The chain is built from TRBV27 and TRBJ1-2; D is unclear. The V and J ends lost 9 bases and 4 bases respectively, with 9 bases between them. This CDR3 has 11 amino acids. Germline V gene data show CDR1 as MNHEY and CDR2 as SMNVEV (reference sequence). The CDR3 loop is CASFSSYGYTF. The CDR3, as DNA: TGTGCCAGTTTTTCGAGCTATGGCTACACCTTC.

This clonotype was seen many times. The chain couples TRBV7-9 to TRBJ2-2, with D unclear. CDR3 length equals 16 residues. The germline V gene encodes CDR1 SEHNR and CDR2 FQNEAQ (reference sequence). V was trimmed by 3 bases and J by 3 bases, leaving 14 bases between them. CDR3 residues: CASSFRVSPDTGELFF. CDR3 sequence (DNA): TGTGCCAGCAGCTTCCGAGTGTCCCCGGACACCGGGGAGCTGTTTTTT. Filled out from reference TRBV7-9 and TRBJ2-2, the complete variable domain reads DTGVSQNPRHKITKRGQNVTFRCDPISEHNRLYWYRQTLGQGPEFLTYFQNEAQLEKSRLLSDRFSAERPKGSFSTLEIQRTEQGDSAMYLCASSFRVSPDTGELFFGEGSRLTVL.

The chain combines TRBV5-6 with TRBJ2-7; 12 nucleotides match TRBD2. Germline CDR1 is SGHDT and CDR2 is YYEEEE. The CDR3 sequence is 15 residues long. With 3 bases clipped from V and 3 bases from J, the junction kept 4 bases outside the gene matches. In nucleotides, the CDR3 is TGTGCCAGCAGCTCGACTAGCGGGGGATACTACGAGCAGTACTTC. Its protein is CASSSTSGGYYEQYF.

The chain links TRBV4-1 to TRBJ2-7; no definite D call. Germline V gives CDR1 MGHRA, CDR2 YSYEKL. The CDR3 consists of 15 residues. V was shortened by 2 bases and J by 2 bases, with 13 bases between the two germline ends. The CDR3 DNA is TGCGCCAGCAGCCAAACAGACCAACTTACCTACGAGCAGTACTTC. Its translation is CASSQTDQLTYEQYF.

About this clonotype: An end of the junction differs from the germline gene, which may be a read error. The chain joins TRBV27 to TRBJ2-3; either TRBD1 or TRBD2 may fit D (5 bases each). Germline V gene lookup returns CDR1 MNHEY and CDR2 SMNVEV (reference sequence). CDR3 length: 13 residues. The DNA for the CDR3 is TGTGCCAGCAGTCTGCCGGTGGGGGATACGAAGTATTTT. Translating gives CASSLPVGDTKYF.

The CDR3 here is CASSSLGVDTQHF. CDR3 DNA sequence: TGTGCCAGCAGTTCACTCGGAGTTGATACGCAGCATTTT. The chain recombines TRBV6-5 with TRBJ2-3; D is ambiguous. Matching the DNA end better, TRBJ1-5 makes the J call doubtful. The CDR3 loop spans 13 amino acids. Germline V lookup: CDR1 MNHEY, CDR2 SVGAGI.

Ten or more counts support this clonotype. The gene calls are TRBV5-1 and TRBJ1-1, with D maybe TRBD1 (6 bases). V was clipped by 1 base and J by 5 bases, with 18 bases between them. Looked up from germline, CDR1 is SGHRS and CDR2 is YFSETQ. This CDR3 has 16 amino acids. The CDR3 DNA sequence: TGCGCCAGCAGCTTGCCCAAGGAGGGCACAGGGACTGAAGCTTTCTTT. It specifies CASSLPKEGTGTEAFF.

V usage is TRBV4-2 and J usage is TRBJ2-7; 8 nucleotides agree with TRBD2. CDR3 length: 16 amino acids. V gave up 1 base and J gave up 2 bases; unmatched junction bases: 7. Germline V gene lookup returns CDR1 LGHNA and CDR2 YNFKEQ. This chain's CDR3 is CASSQVTLAEPYEQYF. The CDR3 DNA is TGTGCCAGCAGCCAAGTTACACTAGCGGAGCCCTACGAGCAGTACTTC.

This clonotype was observed a handful of times. The genes are TRBV6-2 or TRBV6-3 and TRBJ2-1, with TRBD2 matching over 13 bases. With 6 bases clipped from V and 10 bases from J, the junction kept 6 bases outside the gene matches. CDR1 is MNHEY and CDR2 is SVGEGT in the germline V gene. The CDR3 has 14 residues. For the CDR3, the DNA is TGTGCCAGCAGCTCGGGACTAGCGGGGTCCGAGCAGTTCTTC. Translation gives CASSSGLAGSEQFF.